The rows below give T cell receptor beta chains drawn from one sample of a study of blood T cell repertoires in COVID-19. TCRdb's copy holds only in-frame clones and misses some; the assay was immunoSEQ multiplex PCR. The table has some 99,000 clones, roughly 84% seen once. The specimen sequenced was peripheral blood. These TCRs come from a woman between 50 and 59 years old with acute or convalescent COVID-19. CDR3s leave out the opening cysteine and the closing phenylalanine or tryptophan. The order of the fields is clone size, V gene, CDR3 protein. Some rows mark clone size as missing; the rest say once, few, many or name a class of expanded clone.

size: NA
V: TRBV10-3
CDR3: AISDRGDRDDGYT

size: few
V: TRBV18
CDR3: ASSLDKIYGYT

size: NA
V: TRBV19
CDR3: ASSTRGGGSSYNEQF

size: NA
V: TRBV6-4
CDR3: ASRSGFGYT

size: NA
V: TRBV18
CDR3: ASSPHYLSTDTQY

size: NA
V: TRBV7-9
CDR3: ASGGPTRRYT

size: NA
V: TRBV6-5
CDR3: ASSSNRGYNYGYT

size: NA
V: TRBV27
CDR3: ASSLGTGSNYGYT

size: NA
V: TRBV5-1
CDR3: ASSRDREGTEAF

size: NA
V: TRBV6-1
CDR3: ASSEQFNEQF

size: NA
V: TRBV5-1
CDR3: ASSLPWDRGFNGYT

size: NA
V: TRBV28
CDR3: ASNVQGLNSPLH

size: NA
V: TRBV6-4
CDR3: ASSPTGASNQPQH

size: NA
V: TRBV5-1
CDR3: ASSFGPGQGNQPQH

size: NA
V: TRBV24-1
CDR3: ATSGQDRAGANVLT

size: NA
V: TRBV19
CDR3: ASSTTTGGRRNEKLF

size: NA
V: TRBV5-1
CDR3: ASRGQGGNEQF

size: NA
V: TRBV10-3
CDR3: AISGEGTYYT

size: NA
V: TRBV12-5
CDR3: ASGLVLTGPGQKLF

size: once
V: TRBV19
CDR3: ASRVRQGTNYGYT

size: NA
V: TRBV25-1
CDR3: ASSPGGPRTVYGYT

size: once
V: TRBV2
CDR3: ASSEDRNTEAF

size: NA
V: TRBV11-3
CDR3: ASSFRTDGGPNQPQH

size: NA
V: TRBV7-2
CDR3: ASSPSGGDFSYNEQF

size: NA
V: TRBV3-1/TRBV3-2
CDR3: ASSQRGGSPLH

size: NA
V: TRBV5-6
CDR3: ASSFRGGYTDTQY

size: NA
V: TRBV6-2/TRBV6-3
CDR3: ASSSPGNYGYT

size: NA
V: TRBV2
CDR3: ASGAQGRTEAF

size: NA
V: TRBV29-1
CDR3: SVSGPTWGTSTDTQY

size: NA
V: TRBV28
CDR3: ASSSTASGNTIY

size: NA
V: TRBV7-2
CDR3: ASSPGSGTGALNYGYT

size: NA
V: TRBV5-8
CDR3: ASSLATGQIY

size: NA
V: TRBV10-3
CDR3: AISDRDNEQF

size: NA
V: TRBV18
CDR3: ASLGGVKANYGYT

size: NA
V: TRBV12-3/TRBV12-4
CDR3: ASSPNRGEAF

size: NA
V: TRBV28
CDR3: ASGSTDQPQH

size: few
V: TRBV6-5
CDR3: ASSYFSSGGAYEQY

size: NA
V: TRBV2
CDR3: ASSDLNRDRVGTEAF

size: NA
V: TRBV19
CDR3: ASSRGGGGEQPQH

size: once
V: TRBV7-3
CDR3: ASSLIGDGELF

size: NA
V: TRBV5-5
CDR3: ASSMTGNYEQY

size: NA
V: TRBV4-1
CDR3: ASSQEVRSRSAGYT

size: NA
V: TRBV6-5
CDR3: ASSYQTGITDTQY

size: NA
V: TRBV6-5
CDR3: ASSYSKGTGTEAF

size: NA
V: TRBV10-2
CDR3: ASSDRVGRSLSGNTIY

size: NA
V: TRBV9
CDR3: ASSTTGGGGYGYT

size: NA
V: TRBV5-1
CDR3: ASSLWGHADEQY

size: NA
V: TRBV28
CDR3: ASVEGSGGYT

size: NA
V: TRBV5-1
CDR3: ASSSTGVGNTIY

size: NA
V: TRBV19
CDR3: ASSPNRDTATNEKLF

size: NA
V: TRBV10-2
CDR3: ASSEEGGRGRNTEAF

size: NA
V: TRBV29-1
CDR3: SVVGGVNTGELF

size: NA
V: TRBV2
CDR3: ASRPENSPLH

size: NA
V: TRBV18
CDR3: ASSPLLRTEAF

size: NA
V: TRBV24-1
CDR3: ATSDSAGAGNEQF

size: NA
V: TRBV4-2
CDR3: ASSQDPWEKPQH

size: NA
V: TRBV9
CDR3: ASSVTGQGQSPLH

size: NA
V: TRBV2
CDR3: ASGLFQLSTNEKLF

size: once
V: TRBV11-2
CDR3: ASSLDDRANYGYT